A selection of T cell receptor beta chains follows, all from one sample in a study of blood T cell repertoires in COVID-19. Measured with immunoSEQ multiplex PCR; TCRdb has only the in-frame clones, and not every one. Of about 33,000 clones in the sample, around 88% were seen once. Material for sequencing was peripheral blood. The receptors here all came from a human donor in a cohort sampled during active COVID-19. Each CDR3 is given with its conserved first and last residue. Each record gives: D gene, V gene, clone size, J gene, CDR3 protein, CDR3 DNA. A D gene is named only where the DNA matches it firmly. Clone size is shown for a subset of rows, as once, few, many or a class of expanded clone.

d_call: .; v_call: TRBV18; clone_size: .; j_call: TRBJ2-3; cdr3_aa: CASSLHPRGDTQYF; cdr3_nt: TGTGCCAGCTCACTCCACCCCCGGGGAGATACGCAGTATTTT
d_call: .; v_call: TRBV4-1; clone_size: .; j_call: TRBJ2-7; cdr3_aa: CASSQDPGSYEQYF; cdr3_nt: TGCGCCAGCAGCCAAGATCCGGGCTCCTACGAGCAGTACTTC
d_call: .; v_call: TRBV7-9; clone_size: few; j_call: TRBJ2-2; cdr3_aa: CASGLPNTGELFF; cdr3_nt: TGTGCCAGCGGACTCCCCAACACCGGGGAGCTGTTTTTT
d_call: TRBD2; v_call: TRBV4-1; clone_size: once; j_call: TRBJ2-2; cdr3_aa: CASSQEGLADHGELFF; cdr3_nt: TGCGCCAGCAGCCAAGAGGGACTAGCTGATCACGGGGAGCTGTTTTTT
d_call: .; v_call: TRBV6-5; clone_size: .; j_call: TRBJ1-4; cdr3_aa: CASKRDEKLFF; cdr3_nt: TGTGCCAGCAAGAGGGATGAAAAACTGTTTTTT
d_call: TRBD1; v_call: TRBV14; clone_size: .; j_call: TRBJ1-3; cdr3_aa: CASSPLGQAPAGNTIYF; cdr3_nt: TGTGCCAGCAGCCCCCTTGGACAGGCCCCTGCTGGAAACACCATATATTTT
d_call: TRBD2; v_call: TRBV5-4; clone_size: .; j_call: TRBJ2-1; cdr3_aa: CASSSSGGPPLF; cdr3_nt: TGTGCCAGCAGCTCTAGCGGGGGCCCCCCACTCTTC
d_call: TRBD2; v_call: TRBV5-8; clone_size: .; j_call: TRBJ2-1; cdr3_aa: CASSFWTSDYNEQFF; cdr3_nt: TGTGCCAGCAGCTTTTGGACTAGCGACTACAATGAGCAGTTCTTC
d_call: .; v_call: TRBV2; clone_size: .; j_call: TRBJ1-2; cdr3_aa: CASSAGWRANYGYTF; cdr3_nt: TGTGCCAGCAGTGCGGGCTGGCGGGCTAACTATGGCTACACCTTC
d_call: TRBD2; v_call: TRBV27; clone_size: .; j_call: TRBJ2-3; cdr3_aa: CASSQGLAGTGTDTQYF; cdr3_nt: TGTGCCAGCAGTCAAGGACTAGCGGGAACTGGCACAGATACGCAGTATTTT
d_call: .; v_call: TRBV28; clone_size: .; j_call: TRBJ2-7; cdr3_aa: CASSRTGSHEQYF; cdr3_nt: TGTGCCAGCAGCAGAACAGGGTCCCACGAGCAGTACTTC
d_call: TRBD2; v_call: TRBV7-3; clone_size: .; j_call: TRBJ2-1; cdr3_aa: CASSLTVQLGGRNEQFF; cdr3_nt: TGTGCCAGCAGCTTAACGGTCCAATTGGGCGGGAGGAATGAGCAGTTCTTC
d_call: .; v_call: TRBV7-9; clone_size: .; j_call: TRBJ2-5; cdr3_aa: CASSAGLQETQYF; cdr3_nt: TGTGCCAGCAGCGCAGGGTTACAAGAGACCCAGTACTTC
d_call: .; v_call: TRBV21-1; clone_size: .; j_call: TRBJ2-3; cdr3_aa: CASSKDPPGGPYTDTQYF; cdr3_nt: TGTGCCAGCAGCAAAGATCCTCCGGGGGGACCCTACACAGATACGCAGTATTTT
d_call: .; v_call: TRBV4-3; clone_size: .; j_call: TRBJ2-1; cdr3_aa: CASSQDRGGNEQFF; cdr3_nt: TGCGCCAGCAGCCAAGACAGGGGTGGCAATGAGCAGTTCTTC
d_call: TRBD2; v_call: TRBV2; clone_size: .; j_call: TRBJ2-5; cdr3_aa: CASSAGTSGGRSETQYF; cdr3_nt: TGTGCCAGCAGCGCCGGGACTAGCGGGGGGCGGTCGGAGACCCAGTACTTC
d_call: TRBD2; v_call: TRBV2; clone_size: few; j_call: TRBJ2-5; cdr3_aa: CASSELGTSGRETQYF; cdr3_nt: TGTGCCAGCAGTGAATTGGGAACTAGCGGGAGGGAGACCCAGTACTTC
d_call: .; v_call: TRBV12-3/TRBV12-4; clone_size: .; j_call: TRBJ2-2; cdr3_aa: CASSTTRSGELFF; cdr3_nt: TGTGCCAGCAGCACCACTCGGTCGGGGGAGCTGTTTTTT
d_call: TRBD2; v_call: TRBV9; clone_size: .; j_call: TRBJ2-5; cdr3_aa: CASVRGLAGETQYF; cdr3_nt: TGTGCCAGCGTCCGAGGGCTAGCGGGAGAGACCCAGTACTTC
d_call: TRBD2; v_call: TRBV5-6; clone_size: .; j_call: TRBJ2-1; cdr3_aa: CASSYGLAGADEQFF; cdr3_nt: TGTGCCAGCAGCTATGGACTAGCGGGGGCCGATGAGCAGTTCTTC
d_call: TRBD1; v_call: TRBV18; clone_size: .; j_call: TRBJ1-6; cdr3_aa: CASSSGQASSYNSPLHF; cdr3_nt: TGTGCCAGCTCGTCGGGACAGGCGAGCTCCTATAATTCACCCCTCCACTTT
d_call: .; v_call: TRBV7-6; clone_size: .; j_call: TRBJ2-5; cdr3_aa: CASSRRGWETQYF; cdr3_nt: TGTGCCAGCTCTAGAAGGGGATGGGAGACCCAGTACTTC
d_call: TRBD1; v_call: TRBV5-1; clone_size: .; j_call: TRBJ2-2; cdr3_aa: CASSRNPQGAGTGELFF; cdr3_nt: TGCGCCAGCAGCCGGAATCCCCAGGGGGCAGGAACCGGGGAGCTGTTTTTT
d_call: .; v_call: TRBV11-2; clone_size: .; j_call: TRBJ2-1; cdr3_aa: CASSLEAGGLSYNEQFF; cdr3_nt: TGTGCCAGCAGCTTAGAGGCCGGGGGGCTCTCCTACAATGAGCAGTTCTTC
d_call: .; v_call: TRBV24-1; clone_size: .; j_call: TRBJ2-2; cdr3_aa: CATSDSGHKPTGELFF; cdr3_nt: TGTGCCACCAGTGATTCCGGACACAAACCCACCGGGGAGCTGTTTTTT
d_call: .; v_call: TRBV3-1/TRBV3-2; clone_size: .; j_call: TRBJ1-2; cdr3_aa: CASRAVEDYGYTF; cdr3_nt: TGTGCCAGCAGGGCTGTGGAGGACTATGGCTACACCTTC
d_call: TRBD2; v_call: TRBV28; clone_size: few; j_call: TRBJ2-7; cdr3_aa: CASSSPAGLASPEQYF; cdr3_nt: TGTGCCAGCAGTTCCCCGGCGGGACTAGCTTCCCCCGAGCAGTACTTC
d_call: TRBD1; v_call: TRBV5-1; clone_size: .; j_call: TRBJ1-6; cdr3_aa: CASSGGGQGPGSPLHF; cdr3_nt: TGCGCCAGCAGCGGGGGCGGACAGGGGCCCGGTTCACCCCTCCACTTT
d_call: TRBD1; v_call: TRBV29-1; clone_size: .; j_call: TRBJ1-4; cdr3_aa: CSAAEQGNRGEKLFF; cdr3_nt: TGCAGCGCGGCCGAACAGGGAAACAGGGGTGAAAAACTGTTTTTT
d_call: TRBD1; v_call: TRBV18; clone_size: .; j_call: TRBJ2-5; cdr3_aa: CASSLTGVETQYF; cdr3_nt: TGTGCCAGCTCCCTCACAGGGGTAGAGACCCAGTACTTC
d_call: TRBD1; v_call: TRBV7-6; clone_size: .; j_call: TRBJ2-3; cdr3_aa: CASSLLNAGGRNDTQYF; cdr3_nt: TGTGCCAGCAGCTTACTCAACGCAGGGGGTCGGAACGATACGCAGTATTTT
d_call: TRBD1; v_call: TRBV27; clone_size: .; j_call: TRBJ2-7; cdr3_aa: CASSWGYRGPSEQYF; cdr3_nt: TGTGCCAGCAGTTGGGGCTACAGGGGGCCGAGTGAGCAGTACTTC
d_call: TRBD1; v_call: TRBV11-2; clone_size: .; j_call: TRBJ1-2; cdr3_aa: CASQARQGVMGYTF; cdr3_nt: TGTGCCAGCCAAGCAAGACAGGGGGTCATGGGCTACACCTTC
d_call: TRBD2; v_call: TRBV5-1; clone_size: .; j_call: TRBJ2-5; cdr3_aa: CASSLDIAGGQETQYF; cdr3_nt: TGCGCCAGCAGCTTGGATATAGCGGGGGGCCAAGAGACCCAGTACTTC
d_call: TRBD1; v_call: TRBV28; clone_size: .; j_call: TRBJ1-6; cdr3_aa: CASSFPGTGNSPLHF; cdr3_nt: TGTGCCAGCAGTTTCCCAGGGACAGGGAATTCACCCCTCCACTTT
d_call: .; v_call: TRBV5-1; clone_size: .; j_call: TRBJ1-1; cdr3_aa: CASSLANEGHEAFF; cdr3_nt: TGCGCCAGCAGCTTGGCGAACGAAGGACATGAAGCTTTCTTT
d_call: TRBD2; v_call: TRBV28; clone_size: .; j_call: TRBJ2-2; cdr3_aa: CASSLYNSGGGKRELFF; cdr3_nt: TGTGCCAGCAGTTTATATAATTCGGGGGGTGGAAAACGGGAGCTGTTTTTT
d_call: .; v_call: TRBV11-3; clone_size: .; j_call: TRBJ2-3; cdr3_aa: CASSPNRVSTDTQYF; cdr3_nt: TGTGCCAGCAGCCCTAACAGGGTTAGCACAGATACGCAGTATTTT
d_call: .; v_call: TRBV7-3; clone_size: few; j_call: TRBJ2-2; cdr3_aa: CASSLGWTGELFF; cdr3_nt: TGTGCCAGCAGCTTAGGCTGGACCGGGGAGCTGTTTTTT
d_call: .; v_call: TRBV28; clone_size: .; j_call: TRBJ1-5; cdr3_aa: CASSLGGSKRINQPQHF; cdr3_nt: TGTGCCAGCAGTTTAGGCGGATCCAAAAGGATAAATCAGCCCCAGCATTTT
d_call: .; v_call: TRBV24-1; clone_size: .; j_call: TRBJ1-1; cdr3_aa: CATSGGGLSSEAFF; cdr3_nt: TGTGCCACCAGTGGGGGGGGACTTAGCTCTGAAGCTTTCTTT
d_call: .; v_call: TRBV3-1/TRBV3-2; clone_size: .; j_call: TRBJ1-5; cdr3_aa: CASSQYTGQPQHF; cdr3_nt: TGTGCCAGCAGCCAATACACAGGGCAGCCCCAGCATTTT
d_call: TRBD2; v_call: TRBV4-1; clone_size: .; j_call: TRBJ2-7; cdr3_aa: CASAPGLAGPKSSYEQYF; cdr3_nt: TGCGCCAGCGCCCCGGGACTAGCGGGTCCTAAAAGCTCCTACGAGCAGTACTTC